The T cell receptor (beta chain) described here comes from a study of regulatory T cells in long-lasting Graves disease. Building of the TCR beta libraries involved iRepertoire HTBI primers and Arm-PCR of CDR3 regions. MiXCR, run by TCRdb on the multiplex PCR reads, gives a single entry per CDR3 protein. Of about 290,000 distinct CDR3 sequences detected, around 23% appear once; the ten largest clones hold roughly three fifths. CDR3 length: 13 amino acids. V lost 6 bases to trimming and J lost 6 bases, with 11 bases between them. CDR1 MNHEY and CDR2 SVGAGI come from the germline V gene. Time point noted: persistent/refractory GD, antithyroid drugs over 5 years with positive TRAb. PBMC RNA served as the TCR library source.

This clonotype originated in a female donor with Graves disease. The chain combines TRBV6-5 with TRBJ2-2, with a possible D match to TRBD1 (5 bases). Material: peripheral blood mononuclear cells (PBMCs), obtained when the disease was refractory, from a patient treated with antithyroid drugs. CDR3 amino acids: CASSYRSPGELFF. The CDR3 nucleotides read TGTGCCAGCAGCTACAGGAGCCCCGGGGAGCTGTTTTTT.